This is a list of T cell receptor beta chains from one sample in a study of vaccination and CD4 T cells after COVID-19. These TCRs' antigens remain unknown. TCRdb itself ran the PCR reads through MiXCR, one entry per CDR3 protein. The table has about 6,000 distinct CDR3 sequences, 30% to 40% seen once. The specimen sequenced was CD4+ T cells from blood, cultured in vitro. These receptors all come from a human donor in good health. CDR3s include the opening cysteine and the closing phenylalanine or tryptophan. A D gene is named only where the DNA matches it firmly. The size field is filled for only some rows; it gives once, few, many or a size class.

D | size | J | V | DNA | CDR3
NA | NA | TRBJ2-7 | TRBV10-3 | TGTGCCATCAGCCCTGCGGGGTACGAGCAGTACTTC | CAISPAGYEQYF
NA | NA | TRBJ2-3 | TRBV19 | TGTGCCAGTAGCCTCGAGGGGGGGAGGGGTCCAGATACGCAGTATTTT | CASSLEGGRGPDTQYF
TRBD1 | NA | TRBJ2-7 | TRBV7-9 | TGTGCCAGCAGCTTAGGTGAGACAGGGGAATACGAGCAGTACTTC | CASSLGETGEYEQYF
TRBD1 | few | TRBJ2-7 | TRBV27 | TGTGCCAGCGGTAACGCCGGGACAGGGGGCAACGAGCAGTACTTC | CASGNAGTGGNEQYF
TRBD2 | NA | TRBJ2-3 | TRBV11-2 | TGTGCCAGCAGCTCGGGGGGGCCAGCAGATACGCAGTATTTT | CASSSGGPADTQYF
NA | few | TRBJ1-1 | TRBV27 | TGTGCCAGCAGTTGGGGGGGGAAGAACACTGAAGCTTTCTTT | CASSWGGKNTEAFF
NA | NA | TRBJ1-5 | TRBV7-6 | TGTGCCAGCAGCTCCGACCCTTATCAGCCCCAGCATTTT | CASSSDPYQPQHF
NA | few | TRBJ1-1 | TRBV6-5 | TGTGCCAGCAGTTACTTCTCCAGGGACACTGAAGCTTTCTTT | CASSYFSRDTEAFF
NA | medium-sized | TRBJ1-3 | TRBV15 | TGTGCCACCAGCAGAGATCGGGTAGCCTCTGGAAACACCATATATTTT | CATSRDRVASGNTIYF
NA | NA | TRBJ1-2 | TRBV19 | TGTGCCAGTAGTGTCCCGGGTGGCTACACCTTC | CASSVPGGYTF
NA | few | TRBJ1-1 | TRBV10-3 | TGTGCCATCAGTGAGTTCCCTGAGAACCTTGAAGCTTTCTTT | CAISEFPENLEAFF
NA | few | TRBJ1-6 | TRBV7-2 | TGTGCCAGCAGCTATAACGTGCCACCCCTCCACTTT | CASSYNVPPLHF
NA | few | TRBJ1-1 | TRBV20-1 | TGCAGTGCTAGAGAGGGCAGCATGAACACTGAAGCTTTCTTT | CSAREGSMNTEAFF
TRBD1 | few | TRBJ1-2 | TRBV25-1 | TGTGCCAGCAGTGAACCCCCCGGGACAGCAGAGGGCTATGGCTACACCTTC | CASSEPPGTAEGYGYTF
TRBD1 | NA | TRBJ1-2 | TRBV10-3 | TGTGCCATCAGGGGGACAGGGGAGGGATATGGCTACACCTTC | CAIRGTGEGYGYTF
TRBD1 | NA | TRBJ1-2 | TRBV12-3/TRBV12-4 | TGTGCCAGCAGGGGGACAGGGCTCTTTGGCTACACCTTC | CASRGTGLFGYTF
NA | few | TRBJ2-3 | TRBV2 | TGTGCCACTACTAGCACAGATACGCAGTATTTT | CATTSTDTQYF